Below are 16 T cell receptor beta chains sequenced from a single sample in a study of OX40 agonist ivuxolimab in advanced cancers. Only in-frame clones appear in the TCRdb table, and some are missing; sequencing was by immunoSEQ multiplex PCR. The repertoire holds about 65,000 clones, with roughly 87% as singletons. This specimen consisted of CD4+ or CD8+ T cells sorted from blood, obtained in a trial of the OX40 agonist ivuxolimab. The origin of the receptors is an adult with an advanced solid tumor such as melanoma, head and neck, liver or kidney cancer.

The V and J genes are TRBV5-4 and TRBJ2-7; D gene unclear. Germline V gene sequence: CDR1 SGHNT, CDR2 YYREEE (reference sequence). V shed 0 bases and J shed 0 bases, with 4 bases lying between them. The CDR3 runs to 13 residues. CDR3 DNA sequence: TGTGCCAGCAGCTTGGTGGGCTCCTACGAGCAGTACTTC. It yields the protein CASSLVGSYEQYF.

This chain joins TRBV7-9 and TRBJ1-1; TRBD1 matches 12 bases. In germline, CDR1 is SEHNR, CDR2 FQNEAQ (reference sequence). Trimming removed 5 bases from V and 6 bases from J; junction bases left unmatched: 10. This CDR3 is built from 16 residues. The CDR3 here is CASSDRDRGRIPEAFF. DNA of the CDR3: TGTGCCAGCAGCGACCGGGACAGGGGGCGTATCCCTGAAGCTTTCTTT. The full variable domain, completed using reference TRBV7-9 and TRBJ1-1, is DTGVSQNPRHKITKRGQNVTFRCDPISEHNRLYWYRQTLGQGPEFLTYFQNEAQLEKSRLLSDRFSAERPKGSFSTLEIQRTEQGDSAMYLCASSDRDRGRIPEAFFGQGTRLTVV.

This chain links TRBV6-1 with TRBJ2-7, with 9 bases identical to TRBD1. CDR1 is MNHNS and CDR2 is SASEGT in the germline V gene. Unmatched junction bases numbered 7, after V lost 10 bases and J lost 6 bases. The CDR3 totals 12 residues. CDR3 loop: CAIGDRVTEQYF. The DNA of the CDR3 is TGTGCCATAGGGGACAGGGTGACCGAGCAGTACTTC.

CDR3 in amino acids: CASSPPGGRGNQPQHF. As DNA, the CDR3 is TGCGCCAGCAGCCCCCCCGGGGGCCGGGGCAATCAGCCCCAGCATTTT. The chain couples TRBV4-1 to TRBJ1-5; possible D gene TRBD1, 6 bases. This CDR3 spans 16 amino acids. V lost 4 bases and J lost 2, with 15 bases in between. Germline lookup yields CDR1 MGHRA and CDR2 YSYEKL.

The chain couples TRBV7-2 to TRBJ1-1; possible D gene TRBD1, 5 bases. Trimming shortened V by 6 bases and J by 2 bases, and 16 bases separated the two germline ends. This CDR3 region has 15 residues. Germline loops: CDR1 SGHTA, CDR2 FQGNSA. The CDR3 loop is CASRGAGRLNTEAFF. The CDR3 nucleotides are TGTGCCAGCAGAGGAGCGGGACGGCTAAACACTGAAGCTTTCTTT.

The CDR3 reads CAISGTDTQYF. In nucleotides, the CDR3 is TGTGCCATCAGCGGCACAGATACGCAGTATTTT. The J gene is TRBJ2-3, the V gene TRBV10-3; no definite D call. The CDR3 runs to 11 residues. With 6 bases removed from V and 1 base from J, the gap between germline ends came to 2 bases. Germline loops: CDR1 ENHRY, CDR2 SYGVKD.

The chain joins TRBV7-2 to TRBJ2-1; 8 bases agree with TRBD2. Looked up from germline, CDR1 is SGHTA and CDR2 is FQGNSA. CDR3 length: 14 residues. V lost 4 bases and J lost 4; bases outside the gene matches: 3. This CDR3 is CASSSGGRYNEQFF. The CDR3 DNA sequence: TGTGCCAGCAGCTCGGGGGGGCGGTACAATGAGCAGTTCTTC.

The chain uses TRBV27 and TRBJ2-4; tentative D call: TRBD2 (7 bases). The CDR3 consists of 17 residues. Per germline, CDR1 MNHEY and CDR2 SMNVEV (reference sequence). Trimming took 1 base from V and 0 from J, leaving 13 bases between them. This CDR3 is CASSLLGGGLAKNIQYF. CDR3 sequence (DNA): TGTGCCAGCAGTTTATTAGGGGGGGGACTAGCCAAAAACATTCAGTACTTC.

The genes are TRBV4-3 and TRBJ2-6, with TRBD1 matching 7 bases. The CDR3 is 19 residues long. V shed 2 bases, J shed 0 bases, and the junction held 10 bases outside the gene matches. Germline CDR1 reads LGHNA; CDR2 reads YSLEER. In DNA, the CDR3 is TGCGCCAGCAGCCAATTTCCACCGGGACAGCTCTCTGGGGCCAACGTCCTGACTTTC. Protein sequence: CASSQFPPGQLSGANVLTF.

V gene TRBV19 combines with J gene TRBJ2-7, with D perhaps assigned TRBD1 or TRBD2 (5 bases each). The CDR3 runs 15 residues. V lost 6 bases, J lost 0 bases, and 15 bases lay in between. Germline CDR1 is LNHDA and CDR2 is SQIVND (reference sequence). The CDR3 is CASSAPGRSSYEQYF. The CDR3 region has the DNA TGTGCCAGTAGCGCCCCGGGACGGAGCTCCTACGAGCAGTACTTC.

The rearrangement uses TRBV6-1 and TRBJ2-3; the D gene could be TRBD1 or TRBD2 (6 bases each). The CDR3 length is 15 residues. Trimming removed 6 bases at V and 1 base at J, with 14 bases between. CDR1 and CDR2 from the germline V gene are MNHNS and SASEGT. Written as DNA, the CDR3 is TGTGCCAGCAGAGAGGGGGGCTCGGGCACAGATACGCAGTATTTT. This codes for CASREGGSGTDTQYF.

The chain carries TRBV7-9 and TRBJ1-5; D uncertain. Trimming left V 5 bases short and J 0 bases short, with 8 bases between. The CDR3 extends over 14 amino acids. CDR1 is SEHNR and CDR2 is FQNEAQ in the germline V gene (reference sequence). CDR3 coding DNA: TGTGCCAGCAGCCTCGATTATAGCAATCAGCCCCAGCATTTT. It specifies CASSLDYSNQPQHF.

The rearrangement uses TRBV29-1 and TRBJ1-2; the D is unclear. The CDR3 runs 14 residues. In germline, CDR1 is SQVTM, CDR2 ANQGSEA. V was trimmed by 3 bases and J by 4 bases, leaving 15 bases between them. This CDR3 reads CSVDRSRATYGYTF. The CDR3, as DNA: TGCAGCGTTGACAGATCCCGGGCCACCTATGGCTACACCTTC.

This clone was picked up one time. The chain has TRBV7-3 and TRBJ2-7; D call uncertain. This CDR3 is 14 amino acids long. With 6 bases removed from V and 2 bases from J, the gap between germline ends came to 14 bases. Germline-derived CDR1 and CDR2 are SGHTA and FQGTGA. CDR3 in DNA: TGTGCCAGCAGGACATTGGCAGGCCCCTACGAGCAGTACTTC. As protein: CASRTLAGPYEQYF.

The CDR3 nucleotides are TGTGCCAGTAGTTTCTTCGGGACTCATTATGAAGCTTTCTTT. Translation: CASSFFGTHYEAFF. The chain has TRBV19 and TRBJ1-1; D is perhaps TRBD1 (5 bases). V lost 5 bases and J 7 bases, leaving 17 bases between the germline ends. The germline V gene encodes CDR1 LNHDA and CDR2 SQIVND (reference sequence). The length of the CDR3 is 14 residues.

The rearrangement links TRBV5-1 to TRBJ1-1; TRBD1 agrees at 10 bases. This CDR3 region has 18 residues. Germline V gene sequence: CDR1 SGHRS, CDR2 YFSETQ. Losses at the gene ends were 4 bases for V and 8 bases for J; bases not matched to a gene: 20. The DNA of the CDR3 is TGCGCCAGCAGCATAAAACCGGGACAGGGGATTCCTTTGGCGGAAGCTTTCTTT. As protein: CASSIKPGQGIPLAEAFF. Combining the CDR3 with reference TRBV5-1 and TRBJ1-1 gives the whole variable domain KAGVTQTPRYLIKTRGQQVTLSCSPISGHRSVSWYQQTPGQGLQFLFEYFSETQRNKGNFPGRFSGRQFSNSRSEMNVSTLELGDSALYLCASSIKPGQGIPLAEAFFGQGTRLTVV.